This T cell receptor beta chain was sequenced in a study of OX40 agonist ivuxolimab in advanced cancers. This clone was detected only a few times. Sequencing used immunoSEQ multiplex PCR; TCRdb keeps in-frame clones, though not all of them. Of approximately 60,000 clones detected, roughly 84% appear once; the ten largest clones hold approximately 2%. Germline V gene data show CDR1 as GTSNPN and CDR2 as SVGIG (reference sequence). V lost 8 bases to trimming and J lost 0 bases; unmatched junction nucleotides: 4. The CDR3 is 14 amino acids. This TCR was sampled from an adult with an advanced solid tumor such as melanoma, head and neck, liver or kidney cancer. Specimen: CD4+ or CD8+ T cells sorted from blood, collected in a trial of the OX40 agonist ivuxolimab. The J gene is TRBJ2-5, the V gene TRBV30, with TRBD2 matching over 12 bases. In DNA, the CDR3 is TGTGCCGCAAGACTAGCGGGGGACCAAGAGACCCAGTACTTC. It is translated as CAARLAGDQETQYF.